This T cell receptor (beta chain) was obtained from a study of blood T cell repertoires in COVID-19. Across the whole study: Samples representing acute and convalescent COVID-19 were sourced from the United States, Italy and Spain. Nucleic acid was either cDNA or gDNA, and it came from T cells, B-cell-depleted T cells, or PBMCs.

In the original analysis: It was from reference gene primer amplification that nucleated cell counts were estimated. Sequencing used immunoSEQ multiplex PCR; TCRdb keeps in-frame clones, though not all of them. Clonal size and the V and J genes are those of that table, whereas D and trimming came from the DNA. The table shows about 62,000 clones, with 85% to 90% occurring only once. This CDR3 comprises 15 residues. J gave up 7 bases and V 3 bases, and 7 bases lay outside the gene matches. The V gene's germline CDR1 is MDHEN and CDR2 SYDVKM. This sequence was found in a man aged 65 to 85 with acute or convalescent COVID-19. Sequencing was carried out using peripheral blood. J is TRBJ2-2 and V is TRBV28, with 8 bases that match TRBD2. In nucleotides, the CDR3 is TGTGCCAGCAGTTTGTTGGCGGGAGGAATCGGGGAGCTGTTTTTT. Its translation is CASSLLAGGIGELFF.